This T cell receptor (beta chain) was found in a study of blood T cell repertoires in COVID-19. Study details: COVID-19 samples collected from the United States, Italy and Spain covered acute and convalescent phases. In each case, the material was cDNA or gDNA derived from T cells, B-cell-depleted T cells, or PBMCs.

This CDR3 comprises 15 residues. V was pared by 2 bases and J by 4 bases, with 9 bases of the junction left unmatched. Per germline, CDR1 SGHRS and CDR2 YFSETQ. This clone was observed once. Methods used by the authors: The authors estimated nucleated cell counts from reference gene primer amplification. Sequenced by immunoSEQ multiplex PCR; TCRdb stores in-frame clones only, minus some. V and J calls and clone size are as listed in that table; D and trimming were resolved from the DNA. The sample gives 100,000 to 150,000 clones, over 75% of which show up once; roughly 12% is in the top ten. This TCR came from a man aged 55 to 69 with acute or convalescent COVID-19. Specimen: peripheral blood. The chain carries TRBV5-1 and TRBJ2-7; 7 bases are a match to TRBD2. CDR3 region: CASSLPQTSSYEQYF. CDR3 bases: TGCGCCAGCAGCTTACCGCAGACTAGCAGTTACGAGCAGTACTTC.